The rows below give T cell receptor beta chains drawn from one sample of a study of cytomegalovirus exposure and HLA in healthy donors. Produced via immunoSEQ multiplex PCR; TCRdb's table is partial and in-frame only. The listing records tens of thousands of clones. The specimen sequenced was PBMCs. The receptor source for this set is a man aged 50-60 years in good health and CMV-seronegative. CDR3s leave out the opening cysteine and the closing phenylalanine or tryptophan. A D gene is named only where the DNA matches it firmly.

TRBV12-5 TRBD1 ASGRDSDNEQF
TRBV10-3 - AISESKRMDREGNEQF
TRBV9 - ASGENLGVVAGELF
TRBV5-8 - ASSLEAFDGSGELF
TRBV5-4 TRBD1 ASSLEGQGRGSPLH
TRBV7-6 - ASSFGHLYKTQY
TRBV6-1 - ASSSDPGNRETQY
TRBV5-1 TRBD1 ASSLAQGWGEKLF
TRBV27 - ASSLRPRGGNYGYT
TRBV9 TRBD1 ASSAEDRASYEQY
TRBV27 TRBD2 ASSPPPAGGTDTQY
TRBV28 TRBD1 ASSFGQGVDNSPLH
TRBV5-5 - ASSFQGRGGQPQH
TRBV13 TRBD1 ASSYRGIISNEQF
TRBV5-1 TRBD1 ASSRDSLYEQY
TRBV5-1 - ASSLGGGATYEQY
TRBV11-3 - ASSLDSYEQY
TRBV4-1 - ASSQEGGTNTGELF
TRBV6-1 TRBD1 ASSETGVSSETQY
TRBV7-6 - ASSLEGRGAGFYTRTGNTIY
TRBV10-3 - AISENLQGNYGYT
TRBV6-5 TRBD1 ASSRQGGDTEAF
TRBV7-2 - ASSLTRGYTEAF
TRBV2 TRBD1 ASSEGQGRTGELF
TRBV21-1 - ASSRGRGEDFSNQPQH
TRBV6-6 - ASGLRGIEAF
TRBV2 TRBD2 ASSQGGTSGQETQY
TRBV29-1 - SVEAGDDQPQH
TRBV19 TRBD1 ASSYMTGASSGNTIY
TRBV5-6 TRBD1 ASSLYRGPNQPQH
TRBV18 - ASSPGQSEKLF
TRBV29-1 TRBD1 SVEGQGAGGYT
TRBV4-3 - ASSQNRDYEQY
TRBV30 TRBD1 AWSRGPPNTGELF
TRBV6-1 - ASNRQEYSNQPQH
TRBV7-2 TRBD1 ASSYRTGLNEKLF
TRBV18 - ASSPWTVEKLF
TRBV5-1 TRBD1 ASRPAYRDRGEQY
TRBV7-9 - ASRSPSGEKLF
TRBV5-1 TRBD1 ASRTGQGREKLF
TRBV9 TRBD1 ASSVEDRGQREKLF
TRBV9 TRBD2 ASSPKLAGGLETQY
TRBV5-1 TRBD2 ASRVPGLAGLNEQF
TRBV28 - ASKGTTGPNEKLF
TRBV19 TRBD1 ASRLTGATNEKLF
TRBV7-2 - ASSLGSEEAF
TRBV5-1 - ASSRTGEGDEQY
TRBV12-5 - ASARDLGYGYT
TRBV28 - ASKKLGGGLGYT
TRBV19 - ASSPEEGPGNEQF
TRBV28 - ASSLGGFQSQH
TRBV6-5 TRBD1 ASSGDRGYGYT
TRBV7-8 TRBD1 ASTPREGRGEQY